This T cell receptor beta chain was retrieved from a study of T cells after yellow fever vaccination. General study points: Post-booster repertoires contained most primary-vaccination clones again (96% CD4, around 89% CD8).

One entry per CDR3 protein, called by TCRdb with MiXCR from the 5' RACE reads. The repertoire holds 200,000 to 250,000 distinct CDR3 sequences, with 6.9% as singletons. On this clonotype itself: Its antigen is currently unknown.

The receptor was derived from a man aged 25 to 40 who received the YFV17D yellow fever vaccine. This specimen was CD4+ T cells sorted from PBMCs, taken 15 days after the yellow fever booster vaccination.

The CDR3 region is CAWRAPGTKSSYNEQFF. CDR3 nucleotides: TGTGCCTGGAGAGCCCCCGGGACTAAGAGCTCCTACAATGAGCAGTTCTTC. V gene TRBV30 combines with J gene TRBJ2-1, with 7 bases aligning to TRBD2. Trimming cost V 3 bases and J 0 bases; bases outside gene matches: 11. CDR3 size: 17 residues. Germline V gene lookup returns CDR1 GTSNPN and CDR2 SVGIG (reference sequence).